The 24 T cell receptor beta chains presented below share a single source sample, sequenced in a study of shared clonotypes between healthy human individuals. Naive CD8 populations comprised CD45RO-negative cells positively selected for CCR7, excluding terminally differentiated effector memory CD45RA+ cells. TCRdb's copy holds only in-frame clones and misses some; the assay was immunoSEQ multiplex PCR. The top ten hold under 0.25% of the sample, which has 800,000 or so clones, approximately 96% seen once. Material: naive CD8+ T cells sorted from blood. Receptors were obtained from a man in his thirties or forties in good health.

The chain is built from TRBV27 and TRBJ2-7; TRBD2 matches at 7 bases. This CDR3 is 14 amino acids long. Germline CDR1 and CDR2: MNHEY and SMNVEV (reference sequence). After removal of 7 bases from V and 2 bases from J, the junction contained 8 bases not matched to a gene. The CDR3 nucleotides read TGTGCCAGCAAAATGTTGCTAGCGGCCTACGAGCAGTACTTC. Protein: CASKMLLAAYEQYF.

The rearrangement joins TRBV7-9 to TRBJ2-3; 8 bases line up with TRBD2. Germline CDR1 and CDR2: SEHNR and FQNEAQ (reference sequence). V trimming: 5 bases; J trimming: 0 bases; junction bases outside the gene matches: 7. CDR3 length equals 16 residues. The CDR3 loop reads CASSPVREVSTDTQYF. The CDR3 region has the DNA TGTGCCAGCAGCCCAGTGCGGGAGGTTAGCACAGATACGCAGTATTTT.

The rearrangement joins TRBV7-9 to TRBJ1-1; tentative D call: TRBD1 (5 bases). Trimming removed 5 bases from V and 0 bases from J, with 13 bases in between. Germline assignment: CDR1 SEHNR and CDR2 FQNEAQ (reference sequence). The CDR3 has 15 amino acids. As DNA, the CDR3 is TGTGCCAGCAGCCCAACAGGACCGCTGAACACTGAAGCTTTCTTT. Translating it yields CASSPTGPLNTEAFF.

The chain joins TRBV19 to TRBJ2-1; 8 bases are a match to TRBD1. The CDR3 totals 15 residues. Germline CDR1 is LNHDA and CDR2 is SQIVND (reference sequence). J gave up 3 bases and V 5 bases, and 6 bases lay outside the gene matches. CDR3 protein: CASSPGTGYYNEQFF. DNA for the CDR3: TGTGCCAGTAGTCCTGGGACAGGCTACTACAATGAGCAGTTCTTC.

This chain connects TRBV6-6 to TRBJ1-2, with D maybe TRBD1 (6 bases). The CDR3 consists of 15 residues. Germline V gene sequence: CDR1 MNHNY, CDR2 SVGAGI (reference sequence). V was clipped by 5 bases and J by 5 bases, with 18 bases between them. The CDR3 DNA reads TGTGCCAGCAGTCTATCCCCCGCAGGGGAGTATGGCTACACCTTC. It specifies CASSLSPAGEYGYTF.

The rearrangement links TRBV18 to TRBJ1-5; D perhaps matches TRBD1 (5 bases). The ends were cut back, 6 bases at V and 6 bases at J, with 18 bases in the middle. This CDR3 contains 15 residues. Germline V gene lookup returns CDR1 KGHSH and CDR2 LQKENI. The CDR3 loop reads CASSPEPTGIQPQHF. The CDR3 DNA reads as TGTGCCAGCTCCCCTGAGCCCACAGGAATTCAGCCCCAGCATTTT. Looking up the rest from reference TRBV18 and TRBJ1-5 gives the full variable domain: NAGVMQNPRHLVRRRGQEARLRCSPMKGHSHVYWYRQLPEEGLKFMVYLQKENIIDESGMPKERFSAEFPKEGPSILRIQQVVRGDSAAYFCASSPEPTGIQPQHFGDGTRLSIL.

This chain uses TRBV7-9 with TRBJ2-7; D is perhaps TRBD1 or TRBD2 (5 bases each). Germline CDR1 SEHNR, CDR2 FQNEAQ (reference sequence). The CDR3 contains 14 residues. Trimming removed 7 bases from V and 2 bases from J, with 15 bases in between. CDR3 residues: CASMGDTRPYEQYF. The CDR3 region has the DNA TGTGCCAGCATGGGGGATACGAGACCCTACGAGCAGTACTTC. Complete variable domain (other parts from reference TRBV7-9 and TRBJ2-7): DTGVSQNPRHKITKRGQNVTFRCDPISEHNRLYWYRQTLGQGPEFLTYFQNEAQLEKSRLLSDRFSAERPKGSFSTLEIQRTEQGDSAMYLCASMGDTRPYEQYFGPGTRLTVT.

The chain couples TRBV19 to TRBJ2-7; 9 positions match TRBD2. The germline CDR1 and CDR2 sequences are LNHDA and SQIVND (reference sequence). V lost 3 bases and J lost 2; bases outside the gene matches: 8. The CDR3 runs 16 residues. This chain's CDR3 is CASSMPGTSSTYEQYF. In DNA, the CDR3 is TGTGCCAGTAGTATGCCCGGGACTAGCAGCACCTACGAGCAGTACTTC.

The chain joins TRBV5-1 to TRBJ2-7, with 13 bases aligning to TRBD2. Germline CDR1 reads SGHRS; CDR2 reads YFSETQ. V trimming: 4 bases; J trimming: 0 bases; junction bases outside the gene matches: 7. The CDR3 totals 17 residues. As DNA, the CDR3 is TGCGCCAGCAGCACAGGACTAGCGGGAGTATCCTCCTACGAGCAGTACTTC. This sequence encodes CASSTGLAGVSSYEQYF.

The J gene is TRBJ1-1, the V gene TRBV2; possible D gene TRBD1, 5 bases. The CDR3 extends over 15 amino acids. CDR1 is SNHLY, CDR2 FYNNEI, per germline. V gave up 3 bases and J gave up 6 bases, with 17 bases separating them. CDR3 in DNA: TGTGCCAGCAGTGACCGATCCCGGGGGAGGGCTGAAGCTTTCTTT. It is translated as CASSDRSRGRAEAFF. Using reference TRBV2 and TRBJ1-1 for the parts outside the CDR3, the full variable domain is EPEVTQTPSHQVTQMGQEVILRCVPISNHLYFYWYRQILGQKVEFLVSFYNNEISEKSEIFDDQFSVERPDGSNFTLKIRSTKLEDSAMYFCASSDRSRGRAEAFFGQGTRLTVV.

CDR3 in amino acids: CASGGLNEKLFF. The CDR3 DNA follows: TGTGCCAGCGGGGGGCTTAATGAAAAACTGTTTTTT. This chain links TRBV9 with TRBJ1-4, with D tentatively TRBD1 (6 bases). The germline V gene has CDR1 SGDLS and CDR2 YYNGEE. V was trimmed by 7 bases and J by 4 bases, leaving 8 bases between them. CDR3 length: 12 residues. Variable domain in full (rest from reference TRBV9 and TRBJ1-4): DSGVTQTPKHLITATGQRVTLRCSPRSGDLSVYWYQQSLDQGLQFLIQYYNGEERAKGNILERFSAQQFPDLHSELNLSSLELGDSALYFCASGGLNEKLFFGSGTQLSVL.

CDR3 protein: CASSLAGKNRGADTQYF. CDR3 nucleotide sequence: TGTGCCAGCAGCTTAGCGGGGAAAAACAGGGGGGCAGATACGCAGTATTTT. The chain combines TRBV7-3 with TRBJ2-3; 8 bases are a match to TRBD1. With V trimmed by 2 bases and J by 4 bases, 11 bases remained unmatched. Germline CDR1 and CDR2: SGHTA and FQGTGA. The CDR3 extends over 17 amino acids.

V usage is TRBV4-1 and J usage is TRBJ2-7; perhaps TRBD2 as D (6 bases). The CDR3 totals 12 residues. Germline V gene data show CDR1 as MGHRA and CDR2 as YSYEKL. Deletions cut 3 bases from V and 7 bases from J, with 10 bases between. The CDR3 DNA reads as TGCGCCAGCAGCCAGTCGGGAGATGAGCAGTACTTC. This encodes CASSQSGDEQYF.

V is TRBV28 and J is TRBJ2-7, with 9 bases fitting TRBD1. This CDR3 has 14 amino acids. Per germline, CDR1 MDHEN and CDR2 SYDVKM. After removal of 8 bases from V and 2 bases from J, the junction contained 7 bases not matched to a gene. The CDR3 protein is CASGETGGAYEQYF. The CDR3 DNA reads as TGTGCCAGCGGGGAGACAGGGGGGGCCTACGAGCAGTACTTC.

J is TRBJ2-2 and V is TRBV27, with 8 bases aligning to TRBD1. Germline CDR1 and CDR2: MNHEY and SMNVEV (reference sequence). This CDR3 is built from 13 residues. Unmatched junction bases numbered 4, after V lost 6 bases and J lost 7 bases. The CDR3 spells CASSTGGSGELFF. DNA for the CDR3: TGTGCCAGCAGCACAGGGGGTAGCGGGGAGCTGTTTTTT.

The J gene is TRBJ1-5, the V gene TRBV5-8, with D possibly being TRBD1 (6 bases). The CDR3 consists of 15 residues. V gave up 4 bases and J gave up 5 bases, with 16 bases separating them. In germline, CDR1 is SGHTS, CDR2 YDEGEE. The DNA for the CDR3 is TGTGCCAGCAGCCCGAGGACAGACTCTCATCAGCCCCAGCATTTT. It yields the protein CASSPRTDSHQPQHF.

Here the CDR3 DNA reads TGCAGCGTTGAAGGTGTTAGCGGGGATTACAATGAGCAGTTCTTC. Protein product: CSVEGVSGDYNEQFF. The rearrangement uses TRBV29-1 and TRBJ2-1; 8 bases are shared with TRBD2. Trimming took 1 base from V and 4 from J; bases not matched to a gene: 6. In germline, CDR1 is SQVTM, CDR2 ANQGSEA. CDR3 size: 15 residues.

The chain's CDR3 is CSAKGTSGIDSLGEQFF. The CDR3 nucleotides are TGCAGCGCAAAAGGGACTAGCGGGATCGACTCCCTAGGGGAGCAGTTCTTC. This chain connects TRBV29-1 to TRBJ2-1; 13 bases match TRBD2. This CDR3 region has 17 residues. Germline assignment: CDR1 SQVTM and CDR2 ANQGSEA. With V trimmed by 7 bases and J by 10 bases, 19 bases remained unmatched.

This clone was observed once. The V and J genes are TRBV7-6 and TRBJ2-7; 9 bases map to TRBD1. Germline V CDR1 and CDR2: SGHVS, FNYEAQ. The CDR3 extends over 15 amino acids. The V segment lost 6 bases and the J segment 6 bases; nucleotides outside the gene matches: 12. The CDR3 DNA is TGTGCCAGCAGTTACCCGGGACAGGGATTTTCCGAGCAGTACTTC. This encodes CASSYPGQGFSEQYF.

The J gene is TRBJ2-1, the V gene TRBV5-4; D remains ambiguous. This CDR3 comprises 12 residues. The germline gives CDR1 SGHNT, CDR2 YYREEE (reference sequence). Between the trimmed V and J ends, which lost 0 bases and 6 bases, there was a span of 4 bases. The CDR3 protein is CASSLDANEQFF. In DNA, the CDR3 is TGTGCCAGCAGCTTGGATGCCAATGAGCAGTTCTTC.

This clone has just one count. The gene calls are TRBV4-3 and TRBJ1-2; a possible D gene is TRBD1 (5 bases). CDR1 is LGHNA and CDR2 is YSLEER in the germline V gene. V lost 0 bases and J lost 4, with 12 bases in between. This CDR3 has 15 residues. CDR3 sequence reads: CASSQDLGVGYGYTF. The CDR3 DNA is TGCGCCAGCAGCCAAGATCTGGGGGTCGGCTATGGCTACACCTTC.

V gene TRBV5-5 combines with J gene TRBJ2-7, with 7 bases aligning to TRBD2. V gave up 4 bases and J gave up 4 bases; unmatched junction bases: 8. Germline CDR1 SGHKS, CDR2 YYEKEE (reference sequence). The CDR3 is 14 amino acids. The CDR3 reads CASSGSAGVYEQYF. In nucleotides, the CDR3 is TGTGCCAGCAGCGGGTCGGCGGGAGTGTACGAGCAGTACTTC.

V gene TRBV6-6 combines with J gene TRBJ2-1; D is ambiguous. Germline CDR1 and CDR2: MNHNY and SVGAGI (reference sequence). The CDR3 extends over 11 amino acids. Trimming took 5 bases from V and 9 from J, leaving 8 bases between them. CDR3 amino acids: CASSHHGEQFF. The CDR3 DNA reads as TGTGCCAGCAGTCATCATGGTGAGCAGTTCTTC.

The rearrangement links TRBV5-1 to TRBJ2-1; D might be TRBD2 (5 bases). Looked up from germline, CDR1 is SGHRS and CDR2 is YFSETQ. Trimming removed 0 bases at V and 8 bases at J, with 15 bases between. The CDR3 contains 15 residues. This CDR3 reads CASSLESGFGDEQFF. The CDR3 DNA reads TGCGCCAGCAGCTTGGAATCAGGTTTCGGGGATGAGCAGTTCTTC.